These 20 T cell receptor beta chains share one sample of origin, sequenced in a study of post-analysis software for immune sequencing data. The study's findings and limits: Compared with controls, patients had more of roughly 5 TRBV segments, including TRBV5-6, TRBV5-1 and TRBV20-1.

These TCRs' antigens remain unknown. Carried by the TCR beta cDNA libraries were unique molecular identifiers. TCRdb called the PCR reads again in MiXCR, with one record for every CDR3 protein. The sample lists about 540,000 distinct CDR3 sequences, around 31% occurring once. Material for sequencing was blood. The source is a girl aged 2-17 years with multiple sclerosis.

This clonotype was picked up a small number of times. The CDR3: CSAPSWNTDTQYF. DNA for the CDR3: TGCAGTGCTCCCTCCTGGAACACAGATACGCAGTATTTT. This chain uses TRBV20-1 with TRBJ2-3; the D is unclear. This CDR3 has 13 residues. V was pared by 5 bases and J by 2 bases, with 11 bases between. Germline-derived CDR1 and CDR2 are DFQATT and SNEGSKA (reference sequence).

In this sample, this clonotype turned up a few times. This chain links TRBV4-1 with TRBJ1-1, with D perhaps matching TRBD1 (5 bases). Germline CDR1 MGHRA, CDR2 YSYEKL. V was clipped by 4 bases and J by 1 base, with 25 bases between them. The CDR3 sequence is 19 residues long. The CDR3 region has the DNA TGCGCCAGCAGCCGCAGGAGGGCGGACACTGGAATGGGGAACACTGAAGCTTTCTTT. Amino acid sequence: CASSRRRADTGMGNTEAFF.

The chain employs TRBV4-1 and TRBJ1-4, with TRBD1 matching 7 bases. The CDR3 loop spans 20 amino acids. The germline V gene encodes CDR1 MGHRA and CDR2 YSYEKL. With V trimmed by 1 base and J by 3 bases, 17 bases remained unmatched. CDR3 amino acids: CASSQAIPGQNGVANEKLFF. In DNA, the CDR3 is TGCGCCAGCAGCCAAGCAATCCCGGGACAGAATGGGGTAGCTAATGAAAAACTGTTTTTT.

This chain uses TRBV20-1 with TRBJ2-1; D might be TRBD1 or TRBD2, each matching 5 bases. The CDR3 loop spans 16 amino acids. Trimming shortened V by 6 bases and J by 0 bases, and 18 bases separated the two germline ends. Germline lookup yields CDR1 DFQATT and CDR2 SNEGSKA (reference sequence). The CDR3 coding sequence is TGCAGTGCCGTCAGAGGGGTAGCGAGCTCCTACAATGAGCAGTTCTTC. Translated, it gives CSAVRGVASSYNEQFF.

The chain combines TRBV5-1 with TRBJ1-4; TRBD1 aligns across 8 bases. Trimming removed 4 bases from V and 8 bases from J; junction bases left unmatched: 7. The length of the CDR3 is 14 residues. Germline values: CDR1 SGHRS, CDR2 YFSETQ. In nucleotides, the CDR3 is TGCGCCAGCAGCCCGACGGACAGGGACGAAAAACTGTTTTTT. Residues: CASSPTDRDEKLFF.

The rearrangement links TRBV20-1 to TRBJ2-5, with D possibly TRBD2 on 5 matching bases. The CDR3 is made up of 13 amino acids. The V and J ends lost 1 base and 11 bases respectively, with 17 bases between them. Per germline, CDR1 DFQATT and CDR2 SNEGSKA (reference sequence). Written as DNA, the CDR3 is TGCAGTGCTAGAGGGCCTTACCTGGAGGAGCAGTACTTC. This codes for CSARGPYLEEQYF.

The rearrangement uses TRBV29-1 and TRBJ2-5, with 10 bases aligning to TRBD1. The CDR3 runs to 14 residues. J gave up 4 bases and V 5 bases, and 7 bases lay outside the gene matches. Germline CDR1 and CDR2: SQVTM and ANQGSEA. In nucleotides, the CDR3 is TGCAGCGTTACCGGGACAGGGGAGATAGAGACCCAGTACTTC. It yields the protein CSVTGTGEIETQYF. Complete variable domain (other parts from reference TRBV29-1 and TRBJ2-5): SAVISQKPSRDICQRGTSLTIQCQVDSQVTMMFWYRQQPGQSLTLIATANQGSEATYESGFVIDKFPISRPNLTFSTLTVSNMSPEDSSIYLCSVTGTGEIETQYFGPGTRLLVL.

This clonotype was seen more than once but under ten times. The V call is TRBV24-1, the J call TRBJ2-1; 10 nucleotides agree with TRBD2. The CDR3 length is 16 residues. The germline V gene encodes CDR1 KGHDR and CDR2 SFDVKD. V shed 4 bases, J shed 6 bases, and the junction held 8 bases outside the gene matches. DNA for the CDR3: TGTGCCACCAGTGAGCCCCCTAGCGGGGGAGGCAATGAGCAGTTCTTC. This encodes CATSEPPSGGGNEQFF.

The chain joins TRBV6-5 to TRBJ1-6, with 10 bases that match TRBD1. This CDR3 region has 13 residues. With V trimmed by 5 bases and J by 9 bases, 1 base remained unmatched. The V gene's germline CDR1 is MNHEY and CDR2 SVGAGI. The CDR3, as DNA: TGTGCCAGCAGTGACAGGGGGCCTTCACCCCTCCACTTT. Its protein is CASSDRGPSPLHF.

This clonotype showed up just a few times. The junction does not match germline at one end; this may be a read error. V gene TRBV4-1 combines with J gene TRBJ2-3; TRBD2 aligns across 8 bases. The CDR3 covers 18 residues. The germline gives CDR1 MGHRA, CDR2 YSYEKL. The CDR3 loop is CTSSHPESSGGAADTQYF. The CDR3 coding sequence is TGCACCAGCAGCCACCCGGAATCGAGCGGGGGTGCGGCAGATACGCAGTATTTT.

The chain carries TRBV5-1 and TRBJ2-1, with a tentative D call TRBD1 (6 bases). CDR1 and CDR2 (germline): SGHRS, YFSETQ. The length of the CDR3 is 16 residues. The V gene lost 0 bases and the J gene lost 7 bases, with 17 bases spanning the gap. CDR3 DNA: TGCGCCAGCAGCTTGGGTCCTTTGGGGGCAGGGAATGAGCAGTTCTTC. This sequence encodes CASSLGPLGAGNEQFF.

This clonotype was seen a handful of times. The rearrangement links TRBV11-2 to TRBJ2-3, with D perhaps assigned TRBD1 or TRBD2 (5 bases each). CDR3 length: 15 residues. Germline V gene sequence: CDR1 SGHAT, CDR2 FQNNGV. Trimming left V 3 bases short and J 0 bases short, with 10 bases between. The CDR3 protein is CASSFEGRSTDTQYF. The DNA for the CDR3 is TGTGCCAGCAGCTTTGAGGGGCGGAGCACAGATACGCAGTATTTT. Looking up the rest from reference TRBV11-2 and TRBJ2-3 gives the full variable domain: EAGVAQSPRYKIIEKRQSVAFWCNPISGHATLYWYQQILGQGPKLLIQFQNNGVVDDSQLPKDRFSAERLKGVDSTLKIQPAKLEDSAVYLCASSFEGRSTDTQYFGPGTRLTVL.

The gene calls are TRBV20-1 and TRBJ2-3; D gene unclear. This CDR3 spans 13 amino acids. CDR1 is DFQATT and CDR2 is SNEGSKA in the germline V gene (reference sequence). Trimming removed 1 base at V and 6 bases at J, with 11 bases between. DNA for the CDR3: TGCAGTGCTAGAGTCCCCCTGCGGGATACGCAGTATTTT. The encoded protein is CSARVPLRDTQYF.

There are a few counts of this clonotype. The chain uses TRBV6-5 and TRBJ1-1, with D uncertain. Germline CDR1 is MNHEY and CDR2 is SVGAGI. V gave up 5 bases and J gave up 5 bases, with 15 bases separating them. The CDR3 has 14 amino acids. In DNA form, the CDR3 reads TGTGCCAGCAGTCGCTCCTCCACGGGGACTGAAGCTTTCTTT. Amino acids: CASSRSSTGTEAFF.

The chain uses TRBV7-9 and TRBJ2-6; TRBD1 agrees at 7 bases. V lost 0 bases to trimming and J lost 0 bases; unmatched junction nucleotides: 8. In germline, CDR1 is SEHNR, CDR2 FQNEAQ (reference sequence). This CDR3 comprises 19 residues. CDR3 nucleotide sequence: TGTGCCAGCAGCTTAGCCGGGACAGCCATTAGCTCTGGGGCCAACGTCCTGACTTTC. It yields the protein CASSLAGTAISSGANVLTF.

V and J are TRBV4-1 and TRBJ1-2; no definite D call. V was shortened by 0 bases and J by 3 bases, with 8 bases between the two germline ends. This CDR3 is 14 amino acids long. From germline, CDR1 is MGHRA and CDR2 YSYEKL. The CDR3 is CASSQELRDYGYTF. The CDR3 region has the DNA TGCGCCAGCAGCCAAGAACTCAGAGACTATGGCTACACCTTC.

The chain uses TRBV3-1 and TRBJ2-3; no clear D. There are 13 residues in the CDR3. V was shortened by 3 bases and J by 8 bases, with 12 bases between the two germline ends. Germline V gene sequence: CDR1 LGHDT, CDR2 YNNKEL (reference sequence). The CDR3 region is CASSHLQSLTQYF. The CDR3 DNA follows: TGTGCCAGCAGCCACCTACAGAGCCTTACGCAGTATTTT.

Details on this clonotype: Just one base apart from a much larger clone, this may be a read error. J is TRBJ2-7 and V is TRBV20-1, with 8 bases lining up with TRBD2. Unmatched junction bases numbered 13, after V lost 3 bases and J lost 12 bases. Germline V gene sequence: CDR1 DFQATT, CDR2 SNEGSKA (reference sequence). The CDR3 contains 13 residues. Here the CDR3 DNA reads TGCAGTGCTAGGGCCAGCGGGGGTGAGACCCGGTACTTC. This sequence encodes CSARASGGETRYF.

The V and J genes are TRBV29-1 and TRBJ1-1; no clear D. The V gene's germline CDR1 is SQVTM and CDR2 ANQGSEA. The CDR3 runs to 14 residues. Trimming stripped 4 bases from V and 2 bases from J, with 14 bases between. CDR3 nucleotides: TGCAGCGTTGGTCCGGGGTCGGGCAACACTGAAGCTTTCTTT. Amino acids: CSVGPGSGNTEAFF.

This chain uses TRBV18 with TRBJ2-1; 10 bases match TRBD2. Per germline, CDR1 KGHSH and CDR2 LQKENI. V gave up 7 bases and J gave up 0 bases; unmatched junction bases: 3. The length of the CDR3 is 15 residues. The CDR3 DNA reads TGTGCCAGCTTCCAGCGGGGGGGCTCCTACAATGAGCAGTTCTTC. Its translation is CASFQRGGSYNEQFF.